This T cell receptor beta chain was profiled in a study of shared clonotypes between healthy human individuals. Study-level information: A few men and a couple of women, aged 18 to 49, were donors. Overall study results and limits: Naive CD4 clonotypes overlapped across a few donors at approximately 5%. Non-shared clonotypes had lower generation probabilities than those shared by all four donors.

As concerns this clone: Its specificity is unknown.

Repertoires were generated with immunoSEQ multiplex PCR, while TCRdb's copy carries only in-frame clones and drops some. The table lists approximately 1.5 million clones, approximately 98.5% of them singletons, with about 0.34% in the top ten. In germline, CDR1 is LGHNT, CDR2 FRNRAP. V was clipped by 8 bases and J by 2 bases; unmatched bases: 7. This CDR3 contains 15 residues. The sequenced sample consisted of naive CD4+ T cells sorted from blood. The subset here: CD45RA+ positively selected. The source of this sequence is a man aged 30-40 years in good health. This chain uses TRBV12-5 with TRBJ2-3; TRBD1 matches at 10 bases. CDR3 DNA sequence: TGTGCTAGTCGTGTCGGGACAGGGGACACAGATACGCAGTATTTT. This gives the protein CASRVGTGDTDTQYF.